This T cell receptor (beta chain) was sequenced in a study of metastatic and nonmetastatic thyroid tumors. This CDR3 spans 14 amino acids. The germline V gene has CDR1 MNHEY and CDR2 SMNVEV (reference sequence). The V end was cut by 0 bases, the J end by 10 bases, with 13 bases between. No patient had received any treatment before thyroid surgery. Authors' methods: Clinicopathological groups supplied CDR3 differences that were used to build a distant-metastasis classifier for papillary thyroid cancer. TCRdb reanalyzed the PCR reads via MiXCR. The V and J calls here are based on TCRdb, not the publication. The sample comprises fewer than 50,000 clones, under 20% of which are singletons, and about 20% rests with the top ten.

Sequenced sample: blood. The clonotype was recovered from a female donor with papillary thyroid cancer or a benign thyroid nodule (not recorded which). Some clones in this sample may be carry-over from other donors' samples. This chain connects TRBV27 to TRBJ2-1, with D unclear. CDR3 sequence: CASSLSTGLNEQFF. CDR3 bases: TGTGCCAGCAGTTTATCAACTGGATTAAACGAGCAGTTCTTC.